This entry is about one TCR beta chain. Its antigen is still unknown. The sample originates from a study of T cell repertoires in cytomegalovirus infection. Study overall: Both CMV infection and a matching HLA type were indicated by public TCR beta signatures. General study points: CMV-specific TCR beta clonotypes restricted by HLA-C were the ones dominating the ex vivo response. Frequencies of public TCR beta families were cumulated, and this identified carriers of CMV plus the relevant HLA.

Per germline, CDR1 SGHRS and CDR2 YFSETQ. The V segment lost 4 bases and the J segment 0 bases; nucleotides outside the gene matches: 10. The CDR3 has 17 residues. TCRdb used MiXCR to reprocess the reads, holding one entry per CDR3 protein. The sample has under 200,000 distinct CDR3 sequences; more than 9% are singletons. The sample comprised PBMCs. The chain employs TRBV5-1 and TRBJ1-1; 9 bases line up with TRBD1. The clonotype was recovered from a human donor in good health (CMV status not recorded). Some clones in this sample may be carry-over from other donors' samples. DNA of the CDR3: TGCGCCAGCAGCCGTTACGGGACAGGGAGCCTGAACACTGAAGCTTTCTTT. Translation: CASSRYGTGSLNTEAFF.